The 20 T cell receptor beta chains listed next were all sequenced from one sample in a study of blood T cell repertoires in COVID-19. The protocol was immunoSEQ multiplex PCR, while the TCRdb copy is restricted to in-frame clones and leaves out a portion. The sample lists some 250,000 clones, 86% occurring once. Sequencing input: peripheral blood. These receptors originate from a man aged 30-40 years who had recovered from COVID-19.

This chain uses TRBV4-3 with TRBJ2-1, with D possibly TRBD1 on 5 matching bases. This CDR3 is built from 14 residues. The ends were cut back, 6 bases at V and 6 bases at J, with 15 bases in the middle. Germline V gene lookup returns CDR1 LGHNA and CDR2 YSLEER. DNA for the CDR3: TGCGCCAGCAGGGGGCAGGGTGATGTCAATGAGCAGTTCTTC. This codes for CASRGQGDVNEQFF.

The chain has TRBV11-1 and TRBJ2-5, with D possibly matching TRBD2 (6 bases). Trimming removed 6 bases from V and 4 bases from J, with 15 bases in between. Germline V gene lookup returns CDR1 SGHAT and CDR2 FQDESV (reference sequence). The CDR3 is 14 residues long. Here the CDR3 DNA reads TGTGCCAGCAGTCGGTACGGAGGGAGAGAGACCCAGTACTTC. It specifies CASSRYGGRETQYF.

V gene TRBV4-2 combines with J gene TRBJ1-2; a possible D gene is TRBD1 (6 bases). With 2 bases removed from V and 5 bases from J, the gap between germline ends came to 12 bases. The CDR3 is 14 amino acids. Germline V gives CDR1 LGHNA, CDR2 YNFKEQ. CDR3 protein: CASSQPGEVYGYTF. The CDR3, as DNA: TGTGCCAGCAGCCAACCAGGGGAAGTATATGGCTACACCTTC.

The CDR3 loop is CATSDFYRVDSPLHF. CDR3 sequence (DNA): TGTGCCACCAGTGATTTTTACAGGGTGGACTCACCCCTCCACTTT. The J gene is TRBJ1-6, the V gene TRBV24-1; a possible D gene is TRBD1 (6 bases). Per the germline V gene, CDR1 is KGHDR and CDR2 is SFDVKD. Trimming pared 1 base from V and 10 bases from J, leaving 13 bases between. This CDR3 has 15 amino acids.

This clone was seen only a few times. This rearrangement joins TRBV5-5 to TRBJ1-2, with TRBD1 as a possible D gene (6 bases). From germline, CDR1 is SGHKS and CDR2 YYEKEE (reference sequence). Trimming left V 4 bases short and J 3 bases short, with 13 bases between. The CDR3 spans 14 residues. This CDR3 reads CASSRTAGDYGYTF. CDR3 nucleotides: TGTGCCAGCAGCCGGACAGCGGGGGACTATGGCTACACCTTC.

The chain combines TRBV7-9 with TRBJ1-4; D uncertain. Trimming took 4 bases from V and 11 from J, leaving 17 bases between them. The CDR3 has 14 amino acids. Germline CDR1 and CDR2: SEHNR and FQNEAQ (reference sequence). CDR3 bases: TGTGCCAGCAGCTGGAGCGCAGACGTTGAGAAACTGTTTTTT. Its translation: CASSWSADVEKLFF.

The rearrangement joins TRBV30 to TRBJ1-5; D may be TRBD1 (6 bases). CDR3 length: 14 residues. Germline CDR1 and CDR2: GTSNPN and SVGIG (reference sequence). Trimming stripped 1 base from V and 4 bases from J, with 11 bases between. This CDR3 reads CAWSAIQGNQPQHF. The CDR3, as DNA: TGTGCCTGGAGTGCGATCCAGGGGAATCAGCCCCAGCATTTT. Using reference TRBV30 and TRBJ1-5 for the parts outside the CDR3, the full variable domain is SQTIHQWPATLVQPVGSPLSLECTVEGTSNPNLYWYRQAAGRGLQLLFYSVGIGQISSEVPQNLSASRPQDRQFILSSKKLLLSDSGFYLCAWSAIQGNQPQHFGDGTRLSIL.

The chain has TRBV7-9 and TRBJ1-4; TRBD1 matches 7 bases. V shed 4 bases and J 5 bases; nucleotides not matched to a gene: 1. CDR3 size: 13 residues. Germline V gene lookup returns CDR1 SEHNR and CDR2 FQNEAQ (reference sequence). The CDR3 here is CASSWDSNEKLFF. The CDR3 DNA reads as TGTGCCAGCAGCTGGGACAGCAATGAAAAACTGTTTTTT.

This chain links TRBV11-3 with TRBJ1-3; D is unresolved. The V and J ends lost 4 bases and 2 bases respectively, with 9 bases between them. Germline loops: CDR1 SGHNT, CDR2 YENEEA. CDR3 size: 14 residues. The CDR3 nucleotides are TGTGCCAGCAGCTCAGGTCAGCCTGGAAACACCATATATTTT. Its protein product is CASSSGQPGNTIYF.

CDR3 in amino acids: CASSLAGGPQETQYF. DNA of the CDR3: TGCGCCAGCAGTTTAGCGGGGGGACCCCAAGAGACCCAGTACTTC. The chain uses TRBV5-1 and TRBJ2-5; 10 nucleotides match TRBD2. The V and J ends lost 5 bases and 1 base, in that order; junction bases with no gene match: 5. The CDR3 is made up of 15 amino acids. The germline V gene has CDR1 SGHRS and CDR2 YFSETQ.

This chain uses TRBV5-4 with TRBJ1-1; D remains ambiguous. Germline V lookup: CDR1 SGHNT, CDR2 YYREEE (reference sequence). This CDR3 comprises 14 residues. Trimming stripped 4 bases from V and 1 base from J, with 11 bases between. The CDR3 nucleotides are TGTGCCAGCAGCCCGGCGGTACGGAACACTGAAGCTTTCTTT. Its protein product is CASSPAVRNTEAFF.

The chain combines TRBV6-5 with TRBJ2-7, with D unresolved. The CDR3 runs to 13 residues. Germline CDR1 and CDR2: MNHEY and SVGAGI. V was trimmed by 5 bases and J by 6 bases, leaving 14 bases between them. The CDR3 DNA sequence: TGTGCCAGCAGTCTTACTTTGGTTGGCGAGCAGTACTTC. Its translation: CASSLTLVGEQYF.

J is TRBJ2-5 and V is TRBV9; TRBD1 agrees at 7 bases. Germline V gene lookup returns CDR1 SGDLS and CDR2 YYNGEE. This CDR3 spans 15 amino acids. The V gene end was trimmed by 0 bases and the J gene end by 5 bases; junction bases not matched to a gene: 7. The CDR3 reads CASSVATGVGETQYF. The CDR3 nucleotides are TGTGCCAGCAGCGTAGCTACAGGGGTGGGTGAGACCCAGTACTTC.

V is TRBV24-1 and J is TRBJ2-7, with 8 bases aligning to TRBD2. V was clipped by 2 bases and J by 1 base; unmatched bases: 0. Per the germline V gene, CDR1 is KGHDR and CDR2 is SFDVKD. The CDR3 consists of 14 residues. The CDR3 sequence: CATSDSGGSYEQYF. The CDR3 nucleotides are TGTGCCACCAGTGATTCGGGGGGGTCCTACGAGCAGTACTTC.

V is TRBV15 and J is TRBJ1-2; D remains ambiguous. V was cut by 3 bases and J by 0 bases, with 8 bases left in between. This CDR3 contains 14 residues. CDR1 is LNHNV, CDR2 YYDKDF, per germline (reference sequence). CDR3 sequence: CATSSTTANYGYTF. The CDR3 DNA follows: TGTGCCACCAGCAGTACGACTGCTAACTATGGCTACACCTTC. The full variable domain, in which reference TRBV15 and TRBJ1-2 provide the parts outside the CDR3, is DAMVIQNPRYQVTQFGKPVTLSCSQTLNHNVMYWYQQKSSQAPKLLFHYYDKDFNNEADTPDNFQSRRPNTSFCFLDIRSPGLGDTAMYLCATSSTTANYGYTFGSGTRLTVV.

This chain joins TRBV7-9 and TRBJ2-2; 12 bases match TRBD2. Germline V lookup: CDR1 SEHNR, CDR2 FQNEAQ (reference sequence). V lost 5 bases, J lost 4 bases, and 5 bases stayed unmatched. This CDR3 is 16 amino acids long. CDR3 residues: CASSTSSGGATGELFF. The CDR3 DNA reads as TGTGCCAGCAGCACTTCTAGCGGGGGGGCCACCGGGGAGCTGTTTTTT.

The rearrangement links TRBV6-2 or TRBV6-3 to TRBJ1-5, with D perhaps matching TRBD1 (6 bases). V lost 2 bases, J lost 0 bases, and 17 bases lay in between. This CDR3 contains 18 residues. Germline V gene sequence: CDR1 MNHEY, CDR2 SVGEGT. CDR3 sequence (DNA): TGTGCCAGCAGTTACGTCAGGGGTCAGGGATATAGCAATCAGCCCCAGCATTTT. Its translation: CASSYVRGQGYSNQPQHF.

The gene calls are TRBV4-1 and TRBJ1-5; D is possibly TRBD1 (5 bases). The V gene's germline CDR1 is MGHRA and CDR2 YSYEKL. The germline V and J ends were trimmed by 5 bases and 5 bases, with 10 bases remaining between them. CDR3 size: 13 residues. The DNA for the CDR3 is TGCGCCAGCAGCATGACGGGGGATCAGCCCCAGCATTTT. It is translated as CASSMTGDQPQHF.

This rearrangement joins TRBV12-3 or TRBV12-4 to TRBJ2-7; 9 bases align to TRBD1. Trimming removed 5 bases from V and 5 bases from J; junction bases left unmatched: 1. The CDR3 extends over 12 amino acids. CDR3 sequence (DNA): TGTGCCAGCAGTGGGGACAGGGACGAGCAGTACTTC. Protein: CASSGDRDEQYF.

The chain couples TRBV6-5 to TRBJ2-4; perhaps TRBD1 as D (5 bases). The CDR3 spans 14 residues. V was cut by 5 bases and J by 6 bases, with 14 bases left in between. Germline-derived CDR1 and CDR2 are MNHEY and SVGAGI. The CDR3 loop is CASSRQSYLNIQYF. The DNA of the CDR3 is TGTGCCAGCAGTAGACAGAGTTACCTAAACATTCAGTACTTC.